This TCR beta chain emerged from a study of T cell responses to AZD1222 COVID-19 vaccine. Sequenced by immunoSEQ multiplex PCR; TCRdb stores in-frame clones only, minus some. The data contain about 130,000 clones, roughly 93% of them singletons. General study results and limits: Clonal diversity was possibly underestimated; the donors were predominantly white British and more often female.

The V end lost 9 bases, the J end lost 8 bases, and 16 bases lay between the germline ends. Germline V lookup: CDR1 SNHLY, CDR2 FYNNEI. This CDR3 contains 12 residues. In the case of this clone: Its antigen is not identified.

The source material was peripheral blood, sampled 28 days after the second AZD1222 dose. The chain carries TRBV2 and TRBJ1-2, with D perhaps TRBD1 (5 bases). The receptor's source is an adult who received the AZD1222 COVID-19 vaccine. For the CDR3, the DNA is TGTGCCAGTCGTCCTGGGGGTCAAGGCTACACCTTC. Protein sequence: CASRPGGQGYTF. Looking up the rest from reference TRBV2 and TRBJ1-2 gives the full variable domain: EPEVTQTPSHQVTQMGQEVILRCVPISNHLYFYWYRQILGQKVEFLVSFYNNEISEKSEIFDDQFSVERPDGSNFTLKIRSTKLEDSAMYFCASRPGGQGYTFGSGTRLTVV.